This T cell receptor beta chain originates from a study of blood T cell repertoires in COVID-19. Study-wide background: Italy, Spain and the United States were the sources of the convalescent and acute COVID-19 samples. From T cells, B-cell-depleted T cells, or PBMCs came the material, which was cDNA or gDNA.

This CDR3 comprises 16 residues. The V and J ends lost 3 bases and 6 bases respectively, with 18 bases between them. The germline CDR1 and CDR2 sequences are SNHLY and FYNNEI. The repertoire was sequenced with immunoSEQ multiplex PCR; TCRdb's copy has only in-frame clones and lacks some. This sample yields 100,000 to 130,000 clones, of which 88% are seen a single time; about 6.8% belongs to the top ten. V is TRBV2 and J is TRBJ1-5; D is possibly TRBD1 (5 bases). The clonotype was recovered from a man aged 45-60 years with active or convalescent COVID-19. The specimen was peripheral blood. The CDR3 coding sequence is TGTGCCAGCAGTGAGCAGGATTCCAGGGAGGGTCAGCCCCAGCATTTT. Protein: CASSEQDSREGQPQHF.